The rows below give T cell receptor beta chains drawn from one sample of a study of CXCR3-negative and CXCR3-positive naive CD8 T cells. TCRdb reprocessed the 5' RACE reads, keeping one entry per CDR3 protein, no DNA. Its listing shows about 130,000 distinct CDR3 sequences. The sequenced material came from naive CXCR3- CD8+ T cells from blood. These receptors came from a human donor in good health. Some clones in this sample may be carry-over from other donors' samples. Both conserved end residues are part of each CDR3. The order of the fields is CDR3 length, J gene, V gene, CDR3 protein.

CDR3 length: 16; J gene: TRBJ2-2; V gene: TRBV7-3; CDR3 protein: CASSPGQGWNTGELFF
CDR3 length: 18; J gene: TRBJ1-5; V gene: TRBV6-6; CDR3 protein: CASSRPSGHPETVQPQHF
CDR3 length: 13; J gene: TRBJ1-2; V gene: TRBV10-3; CDR3 protein: CAAQDGGRKGCTF
CDR3 length: 13; J gene: TRBJ2-3; V gene: TRBV29-1; CDR3 protein: CSAERGDTDTQYF
CDR3 length: 14; J gene: TRBJ1-2; V gene: TRBV25-1; CDR3 protein: CASSDRQEGYGYTF
CDR3 length: 17; J gene: TRBJ2-1; V gene: TRBV27; CDR3 protein: CASSSLTQATPYNEQFF
CDR3 length: 15; J gene: TRBJ2-1; V gene: TRBV7-2; CDR3 protein: CASSPGGGAYNEQFF
CDR3 length: 16; J gene: TRBJ2-7; V gene: TRBV4-3; CDR3 protein: CASSQDSGGSSYEQYF
CDR3 length: 15; J gene: TRBJ2-7; V gene: TRBV12-3/TRBV12-4; CDR3 protein: CASSLSQGNLREQYF
CDR3 length: 18; J gene: TRBJ2-4; V gene: TRBV3-1; CDR3 protein: CASSQAAAAGGFSNIQYF
CDR3 length: 15; J gene: TRBJ2-1; V gene: TRBV20-1; CDR3 protein: CSARALAGGTDEQFF
CDR3 length: 17; J gene: TRBJ2-2; V gene: TRBV5-1; CDR3 protein: CASSLTQGQPNTGELFF
CDR3 length: 15; J gene: TRBJ1-1; V gene: TRBV7-9; CDR3 protein: CASSKLQGQYTEAFF
CDR3 length: 14; J gene: TRBJ2-7; V gene: TRBV27; CDR3 protein: CASSPRGVSYEQYF
CDR3 length: 14; J gene: TRBJ2-7; V gene: TRBV3-1; CDR3 protein: CASSQENYRYEQYF
CDR3 length: 18; J gene: TRBJ2-1; V gene: TRBV5-1; CDR3 protein: CASSLARIAGVSYNEQFF
CDR3 length: 15; J gene: TRBJ2-2; V gene: TRBV7-9; CDR3 protein: CASSPQGASPGELFF